A single sample is the source of the 28 T cell receptor beta chains below, sequenced in a study of T-cell reconstitution after alpha-beta-depleted transplantation in children. Researchers prepared the TCRbeta library using unique molecular identifiers, the study reports. TCRdb passed the PCR reads through MiXCR, listing each CDR3 protein once. The sample lists hundreds of thousands of distinct CDR3 sequences, 10% to 15% seen once, with about 2% in the top ten. Source: PBMCs, mostly from graft donor cells, taken 360 days after TCRalphabeta/CD19-depleted stem cell transplant. These receptor sequences come from a male patient aged 10 to 17 who had a stem cell transplant for acute myeloid leukemia, so the T cells may come from the graft donor.

V gene TRBV20-1 combines with J gene TRBJ1-1; D is unclear. The CDR3 spans 15 residues. The germline V gene has CDR1 DFQATT and CDR2 SNEGSKA (reference sequence). V dropped 1 base and J dropped 0 bases, with 12 bases sitting between them. Here the CDR3 reads CSARVGSWVNTEAFF. Here the CDR3 DNA reads TGCAGTGCTAGAGTAGGGTCTTGGGTGAACACTGAAGCTTTCTTT.

The chain is built from TRBV10-3 and TRBJ2-4; D unresolved. V was clipped by 10 bases and J by 4 bases, with 8 bases between them. CDR1 and CDR2 (germline): ENHRY, SYGVKD. The CDR3 loop spans 11 amino acids. The CDR3 sequence is CATPTKNIQYF. Written as DNA, the CDR3 is TGTGCCACACCCACTAAAAACATTCAGTACTTC.

In this sample, this clonotype turned up many times. The J gene is TRBJ2-5, the V gene TRBV20-1; 7 bases map to TRBD2. Trimming at V came to 4 bases and at J to 4 bases, leaving 6 bases not matched to a gene. The CDR3 has 13 residues. CDR1 is DFQATT and CDR2 is SNEGSKA in the germline V gene (reference sequence). CDR3 coding DNA: TGCAGTGCTAACCGGGACTATGGAGAGACCCAGTACTTC. Translating it yields CSANRDYGETQYF.

The rearrangement uses TRBV20-1 and TRBJ2-7; the match to TRBD2 covers 9 bases. CDR1 is DFQATT, CDR2 SNEGSKA, per germline (reference sequence). There are 15 residues in the CDR3. V gave up 5 bases and J gave up 3 bases; unmatched junction bases: 11. The CDR3 region has the DNA TGCAGTGCTCCTTTTAGCGGGAGAGGGGGCTACGAGCAGTACTTC. It encodes CSAPFSGRGGYEQYF.

The table lists this clonotype with many counts. The chain recombines TRBV6-2 or TRBV6-3 with TRBJ2-3, with D hard to call. Trimming cost V 0 bases and J 5 bases, with 9 bases left between them. Germline CDR1 is MNHEY and CDR2 is SVGEGT. This CDR3 contains 14 residues. CDR3 loop: CASSYSRPRDTQYF. DNA of the CDR3: TGTGCCAGCAGTTACTCGCGCCCTAGAGATACGCAGTATTTT.

There are many counts of this clonotype. The chain combines TRBV20-1 with TRBJ2-6; the D gene is possibly TRBD2 (5 bases). This CDR3 has 16 amino acids. Germline CDR1 is DFQATT and CDR2 is SNEGSKA (reference sequence). The V and J ends lost 0 bases and 1 base respectively, with 10 bases between them. The CDR3 region is CSARDRRESGANVLTF. Written as DNA, the CDR3 is TGCAGTGCTAGAGATCGTAGGGAGTCTGGGGCCAACGTCCTGACTTTC.

This chain connects TRBV19 to TRBJ2-1, with D perhaps TRBD1 or TRBD2 (6 bases each). The CDR3 covers 22 residues. The ends were cut back, 3 bases at V and 4 bases at J, with 34 bases in the middle. CDR1 is LNHDA, CDR2 SQIVND, per germline (reference sequence). In DNA, the CDR3 is TGTGCCAGTAGTATCCTCCGGGGGCGGATCGCGGCGGCCCTCTCTTCGTACAATGAGCAGTTCTTC. It codes for CASSILRGRIAAALSSYNEQFF.

This clonotype was observed a handful of times. The rearrangement joins TRBV19 to TRBJ2-1, with 14 bases aligning to TRBD2. The CDR3 covers 19 residues. The germline V gene has CDR1 LNHDA and CDR2 SQIVND (reference sequence). The J segment lost 2 bases and the V segment lost 7 bases, leaving 13 bases of the junction unmatched. The CDR3 region has the DNA TGTGCCAGTACTCCCTGGGGGACTAGCGGGAGATCGCCCTACAATGAGCAGTTCTTC. It specifies CASTPWGTSGRSPYNEQFF.

Ten or more counts support this clonotype. The V call is TRBV12-3 or TRBV12-4, the J call TRBJ1-1; D remains ambiguous. This CDR3 is built from 13 residues. V shed 5 bases and J shed 5 bases, with 12 bases lying between them. The CDR3, as DNA: TGTGCCAGCAGTCTACGAATACCGACTGAAGCTTTCTTT. Translating gives CASSLRIPTEAFF.

This clonotype was counted ten times or more. This sequence joins TRBV28 and TRBJ2-1; the match to TRBD2 covers 10 bases. The V segment lost 3 bases and the J segment 10 bases; nucleotides outside the gene matches: 9. The CDR3 loop spans 15 amino acids. Per the germline V gene, CDR1 is MDHEN and CDR2 is SYDVKM. In DNA, the CDR3 is TGTGCCAGCAGTTTTTCCCGACTAGCGGGCAGAGAGCAGTTCTTC. Amino acids: CASSFSRLAGREQFF.

This clonotype appeared a single time. The chain recombines TRBV6-1 with TRBJ2-1; TRBD2 agrees at 13 bases. Trimming removed 7 bases from V and 4 bases from J; junction bases left unmatched: 1. CDR1 is MNHNS, CDR2 SASEGT, per germline. The CDR3 contains 14 residues. The CDR3 DNA reads TGTGCCAGCAAACTAGCGGGAGGGTACAATGAGCAGTTCTTC. It is translated as CASKLAGGYNEQFF.

This clonotype was counted a few times. The chain couples TRBV5-4 to TRBJ2-3; unclear D gene. CDR3 size: 14 residues. Germline CDR1 reads SGHNT; CDR2 reads YYREEE (reference sequence). The V gene lost 0 bases and the J gene lost 6 bases, with 11 bases spanning the gap. The CDR3 sequence: CASSLDGGSDTQYF. In DNA form, the CDR3 reads TGTGCCAGCAGCTTGGACGGCGGTTCGGATACGCAGTATTTT.

The chain is built from TRBV29-1 and TRBJ1-2, with a tentative D call TRBD1 (5 bases). Trimming took off 7 bases at V and 1 base at J, with 19 bases between the two ends. The CDR3 consists of 15 residues. Germline lookup yields CDR1 SQVTM and CDR2 ANQGSEA. The DNA for the CDR3 is TGCAGCGCGCAGAGGGGCCAGTTATATAACTATGGCTACACCTTC. Protein sequence: CSAQRGQLYNYGYTF.

This clonotype has at least ten counts. This chain joins TRBV7-9 and TRBJ2-5; no clear D gene. Trimming removed 0 bases at V and 7 bases at J, with 12 bases between. Germline-derived CDR1 and CDR2 are SEHNR and FQNEAQ (reference sequence). The CDR3 totals 14 residues. Written as DNA, the CDR3 is TGTGCCAGCAGCTTAGCTCGGCCCTGGGGGACCCAGTACTTC. This sequence encodes CASSLARPWGTQYF. The full variable domain, in which reference TRBV7-9 and TRBJ2-5 provide the parts outside the CDR3, is DTGVSQNPRHKITKRGQNVTFRCDPISEHNRLYWYRQTLGQGPEFLTYFQNEAQLEKSRLLSDRFSAERPKGSFSTLEIQRTEQGDSAMYLCASSLARPWGTQYFGPGTRLLVL.

This clonotype was detected only a few times. The rearrangement uses TRBV9 and TRBJ2-7, with D possibly called TRBD1 or TRBD2 (7 bases each). CDR3 length: 17 residues. The V end was cut by 0 bases, the J end by 3 bases, with 19 bases between. The V gene's germline CDR1 is SGDLS and CDR2 YYNGEE. The CDR3 region has the DNA TGTGCCAGCAGCGTAGGAGGAGGGGGGGACAGTTACTACGAGCAGTACTTC. Translating gives CASSVGGGGDSYYEQYF.

This clonotype came up many times. CDR3 DNA sequence: TGTGCCAGCAGTTTGGACAGAGCCAATGAGCAGTTCTTC. Encoded protein: CASSLDRANEQFF. This chain uses TRBV2 with TRBJ2-1; tentatively, D is TRBD1 (6 bases). The CDR3 extends over 13 amino acids. V lost 5 bases and J 6 bases, leaving 11 bases between the germline ends. The germline CDR1 and CDR2 sequences are SNHLY and FYNNEI.

This clonotype has more than one count but fewer than ten. The J gene is TRBJ2-5, the V gene TRBV7-3; D remains ambiguous. Germline loops: CDR1 SGHTA, CDR2 FQGTGA. The V end was cut by 0 bases, the J end by 4 bases, with 9 bases between. The CDR3 is made up of 14 amino acids. For the CDR3, the DNA is TGTGCCAGCAGCTTAACAGGGCTGGGAGAGACCCAGTACTTC. The encoded protein is CASSLTGLGETQYF.

J is TRBJ2-7 and V is TRBV7-6, with 8 bases aligning to TRBD1. Germline V CDR1 and CDR2: SGHVS, FNYEAQ. Germline trimming cut 1 base from V and 6 bases from J; bases unmatched to any gene: 8. The CDR3 totals 15 residues. Here the CDR3 DNA reads TGTGCCAGCAGCTTAGGTTCCAGGACAGGGATCGAGCAGTACTTC. This codes for CASSLGSRTGIEQYF. Drawing the rest from reference TRBV7-6 and TRBJ2-7, the complete variable domain is GAGVSQSPRYKVTKRGQDVALRCDPISGHVSLYWYRQALGQGPEFLTYFNYEAQQDKSGLPNDRFSAERPEGSISTLTIQRTEQRDSAMYRCASSLGSRTGIEQYFGPGTRLTVT.

This clonotype was counted between two and nine times. This chain links TRBV5-5 with TRBJ2-1, with a tentative D call TRBD2 (5 bases). Trimming stripped 4 bases from V and 2 bases from J, with 19 bases between. Germline CDR1 and CDR2: SGHKS and YYEKEE (reference sequence). This CDR3 contains 17 residues. CDR3 residues: CASSPEPGRGTYNEQFF. In nucleotides, the CDR3 is TGTGCCAGCAGCCCGGAGCCGGGGAGAGGTACCTACAATGAGCAGTTCTTC.

The rearrangement uses TRBV28 and TRBJ1-5, with 8 bases identical to TRBD1. The J segment lost 2 bases and the V segment lost 1 base, leaving 1 base of the junction unmatched. The germline CDR1 and CDR2 sequences are MDHEN and SYDVKM. The CDR3 is 15 residues long. The CDR3 loop reads CASSLLGQGNQPQHF. CDR3 coding DNA: TGTGCCAGCAGTTTATTGGGACAGGGCAATCAGCCCCAGCATTTT.

CDR3 amino acids: CASSYIPGSVEQYF. The CDR3 coding sequence is TGTGCCAGCAGTTACATCCCCGGCTCCGTAGAGCAGTACTTC. The gene calls are TRBV6-2 or TRBV6-3 and TRBJ2-7; D is undetermined. This CDR3 contains 14 residues. Germline V CDR1 and CDR2: MNHEY, SVGEGT. Trimming removed 2 bases from V and 7 bases from J, with 15 bases in between.

A note on this clonotype: An end of the junction does not agree with germline; a read error may underlie this. The V gene is TRBV6-2 or TRBV6-3, the J gene TRBJ2-7, with 10 bases lining up with TRBD1. The CDR3 has 15 amino acids. Germline CDR1 MNHEY, CDR2 SVGEGT. CDR3 amino acids: CASSYSGTGVPYVHF. The CDR3 DNA reads as TGTGCCAGCAGTTACTCAGGGACAGGGGTACCCTACGTGCACTTC.

This chain links TRBV28 with TRBJ2-2; tentatively, D is TRBD1 (6 bases). Germline loops: CDR1 MDHEN, CDR2 SYDVKM. The CDR3 is 17 amino acids. V was pared by 5 bases and J by 3 bases, with 19 bases between. CDR3 in DNA: TGTGCCAGCAGTCAGATACAGGGATATGGGTACACCGGGGAGCTGTTTTTT. It yields the protein CASSQIQGYGYTGELFF. Based on the CDR3 plus reference TRBV28 and TRBJ2-2, the full variable domain is DVKVTQSSRYLVKRTGEKVFLECVQDMDHENMFWYRQDPGLGLRLIYFSYDVKMKEKGDIPEGYSVSREKKERFSLILESASTNQTSMYLCASSQIQGYGYTGELFFGEGSRLTVL.

At least ten counts were recorded for this clonotype. V usage is TRBV12-3 or TRBV12-4 and J usage is TRBJ2-5; 7 nucleotides align to TRBD1. The CDR3 runs to 13 residues. The J segment lost 1 base and the V segment lost 8 bases, leaving 4 bases of the junction unmatched. The CDR3 sequence: CASGQEIQETQYF. The CDR3 DNA reads TGTGCCAGCGGACAGGAGATCCAAGAGACCCAGTACTTC.

The chain combines TRBV19 with TRBJ2-1; TRBD1 matches 9 bases. From germline, CDR1 is LNHDA and CDR2 SQIVND (reference sequence). Trimming removed 10 bases from V and 3 bases from J; junction bases left unmatched: 10. The CDR3 extends over 15 amino acids. The CDR3, as DNA: TGTGCCACCACGACAGGGGGGCTTTTCTACAATGAGCAGTTCTTC. This encodes CATTTGGLFYNEQFF. The full variable domain, its missing parts supplied by reference TRBV19 and TRBJ2-1, is DGGITQSPKYLFRKEGQNVTLSCEQNLNHDAMYWYRQDPGQGLRLIYYSQIVNDFQKGDIAEGYSVSREKKESFPLTVTSAQKNPTAFYLCATTTGGLFYNEQFFGPGTRLTVL.

The rearrangement links TRBV7-6 to TRBJ2-5; TRBD1 matches 11 bases. The germline gives CDR1 SGHVS, CDR2 FNYEAQ. Losses at the gene ends were 1 base for V and 5 bases for J; bases not matched to a gene: 9. This CDR3 is built from 17 residues. The CDR3 bases are TGTGCCAGCAGCTTAGAAGTAGGACAGGGGGCGAGGGAGACCCAGTACTTC. This sequence encodes CASSLEVGQGARETQYF.

This clonotype was counted a few times. CDR3: CASSEGGTTYVETQYF. Written as DNA, the CDR3 is TGTGCCAGCAGCGAAGGAGGGACTACATACGTCGAGACCCAGTACTTC. The chain carries TRBV9 and TRBJ2-5; 7 positions match TRBD2. The CDR3 loop spans 16 amino acids. V lost 3 bases, J lost 5 bases, and 13 bases stayed unmatched. The germline V gene encodes CDR1 SGDLS and CDR2 YYNGEE.

This chain connects TRBV24-1 to TRBJ2-7; the match to TRBD2 covers 10 bases. Germline V gives CDR1 KGHDR, CDR2 SFDVKD. V lost 5 bases, J lost 3 bases, and 3 bases stayed unmatched. The CDR3 has 14 residues. As DNA, the CDR3 is TGTGCCACCAGTGCGGCTAGCGGGAGCTACGAGCAGTACTTC. Its protein is CATSAASGSYEQYF.